These 13 T cell receptor beta chains originate from one sample sequenced in a study of a mutant IDH1 vaccine in newly diagnosed glioma. Sequencing was performed with immunoSEQ multiplex PCR; in TCRdb, only in-frame clones are kept and a portion is missing. The repertoire holds some 48,000 clones, with around 80% as singletons. Time point specified: week 35, safety follow-up. Topical imiquimod was applied with each vaccine dose, which held 300 ug of mutant IDH1 20-mer peptide. No antigen has been identified for these receptors. The specimen comprised PBMCs, sampled from a glioma patient whose treatment included an IDH1 peptide vaccine. The origin of the receptors is a man aged 35 to 55 with glioma.

The J gene is TRBJ1-2, the V gene TRBV10-2, with D perhaps matching TRBD1 (6 bases). Looked up from germline, CDR1 is WSHSY and CDR2 is SAAADI. The V end was cut by 4 bases, the J end by 1 base, with 13 bases between. The CDR3 length is 15 residues. The CDR3 protein is CASSAGQGFNYGYTF. In DNA form, the CDR3 reads TGCGCCAGCAGTGCAGGGCAGGGGTTTAACTATGGCTACACCTTC.

This clone was recorded a few times. The chain uses TRBV18 and TRBJ2-7, with 10 bases identical to TRBD1. The germline V gene encodes CDR1 KGHSH and CDR2 LQKENI. The CDR3 is made up of 16 amino acids. V trimming: 2 bases; J trimming: 5 bases; junction bases outside the gene matches: 9. CDR3 region: CASSPSSWDRGHEQYV. The DNA of the CDR3 is TGTGCCAGCTCACCAAGTTCTTGGGACAGGGGACACGAGCAGTACGTC.

This clone was seen once. This chain connects TRBV6-5 to TRBJ2-1; 12 nucleotides match TRBD2. Germline V lookup: CDR1 MNHEY, CDR2 SVGAGI. The junction had 5 bases not matched to a gene; V was cut back by 6 bases and J by 8 bases. CDR3 length: 14 amino acids. This CDR3 reads CASRGTSGYHEQFF. The CDR3 DNA reads as TGTGCCAGCAGGGGGACTAGCGGGTATCATGAGCAGTTCTTC.

CDR3 amino acids: CAISESTGMNSPLHF. The CDR3 coding sequence is TGTGCCATCAGTGAGTCGACAGGAATGAATTCACCCCTCCACTTT. V usage is TRBV10-3 and J usage is TRBJ1-6, with a tentative D call TRBD1 (6 bases). The V gene lost 0 bases and the J gene lost 7 bases, with 10 bases spanning the gap. Germline V gene data show CDR1 as ENHRY and CDR2 as SYGVKD. This CDR3 is built from 15 residues.

This clone was seen a single time. This chain uses TRBV9 with TRBJ2-2, with D perhaps matching TRBD1 (7 bases). CDR3 length: 15 residues. V gave up 3 bases and J gave up 5 bases, with 14 bases separating them. CDR1 and CDR2 from the germline V gene are SGDLS and YYNGEE. This chain's CDR3 is CASSARGERTGELFF. In DNA, the CDR3 is TGTGCCAGCAGCGCCAGGGGGGAGCGGACCGGGGAGCTGTTTTTT.

This chain connects TRBV5-1 to TRBJ2-7; 12 bases line up with TRBD1. With 6 bases clipped from V and 7 bases from J, the junction kept 8 bases outside the gene matches. Per germline, CDR1 SGHRS and CDR2 YFSETQ. This CDR3 region has 14 residues. CDR3 bases: TGCGCCAGCACCCAGGGACAGGGGGCCCGGGAGCAGTACTTC. It yields the protein CASTQGQGAREQYF.

This chain joins TRBV14 and TRBJ2-5, with TRBD2 matching over 14 bases. J lost 5 bases, V lost 4 bases, and 15 bases had no gene match. CDR3 length: 19 amino acids. Germline loops: CDR1 SGHDN, CDR2 FVKESK. The CDR3 spells CASSRRLAGGGGFRETQYF. The CDR3 nucleotides are TGTGCCAGCAGCCGCCGACTAGCGGGAGGGGGCGGCTTCCGGGAGACCCAGTACTTC.

This clone was picked up one time. CDR3 sequence reads: CASSLAGRRIDTQYF. CDR3 sequence (DNA): TGTGCCAGCAGCTTAGCGGGAAGGAGAATAGATACGCAGTATTTT. The chain uses TRBV7-6 and TRBJ2-3; D is unresolved. The germline gives CDR1 SGHVS, CDR2 FNYEAQ. The CDR3 is made up of 15 amino acids. Trimming removed 0 bases at V and 5 bases at J, with 12 bases between.

The chain carries TRBV29-1 and TRBJ2-1; TRBD2 aligns across 10 bases. This CDR3 region has 14 residues. V lost 4 bases to trimming and J lost 8 bases; unmatched junction nucleotides: 8. Germline CDR1 and CDR2: SQVTM and ANQGSEA. The CDR3 sequence is CSVASSGSFDEQFF. As DNA, the CDR3 is TGCAGCGTTGCCTCTAGCGGGAGTTTCGATGAGCAGTTCTTC.

This chain uses TRBV5-1 with TRBJ2-7; TRBD1 matches at 9 bases. The CDR3 covers 16 residues. Losses at the gene ends were 3 bases for V and 6 bases for J; bases not matched to a gene: 13. Germline V lookup: CDR1 SGHRS, CDR2 YFSETQ. The CDR3 bases are TGCGCCAGCAGCTGGGGGCCCGGGGGACAGGGCCGCGAGCAGTACTTC. This encodes CASSWGPGGQGREQYF. Supplemented by reference TRBV5-1 and TRBJ2-7, the full variable domain reads KAGVTQTPRYLIKTRGQQVTLSCSPISGHRSVSWYQQTPGQGLQFLFEYFSETQRNKGNFPGRFSGRQFSNSRSEMNVSTLELGDSALYLCASSWGPGGQGREQYFGPGTRLTVT.

The J gene is TRBJ2-3, the V gene TRBV7-6, with a weak D call TRBD1 (6 bases). Germline V lookup: CDR1 SGHVS, CDR2 FNYEAQ. V was shortened by 0 bases and J by 6 bases, with 10 bases between the two germline ends. The length of the CDR3 is 14 residues. Written as DNA, the CDR3 is TGTGCCAGCAGCTTAGCGCCAGGGGAGGATACGCAGTATTTT. It specifies CASSLAPGEDTQYF.

This chain joins TRBV14 and TRBJ1-5, with D possibly TRBD1 on 5 matching bases. Trimming cost V 0 bases and J 7 bases, with 16 bases left between them. CDR3 length: 16 residues. Germline CDR1 and CDR2: SGHDN and FVKESK. The CDR3 spells CASSQDFGRPGQPQHF. CDR3 nucleotide sequence: TGTGCCAGCAGCCAAGATTTCGGACGGCCAGGGCAGCCCCAGCATTTT.

The chain uses TRBV27 and TRBJ2-1; D perhaps matches TRBD2 (5 bases). The germline V and J ends were trimmed by 5 bases and 2 bases, with 10 bases remaining between them. The CDR3 contains 14 residues. CDR1 is MNHEY and CDR2 is SMNVEV in the germline V gene (reference sequence). CDR3 amino acids: CASSPTNPYNEQFF. The CDR3 nucleotides are TGTGCCAGCAGTCCGACTAACCCCTACAATGAGCAGTTCTTC.